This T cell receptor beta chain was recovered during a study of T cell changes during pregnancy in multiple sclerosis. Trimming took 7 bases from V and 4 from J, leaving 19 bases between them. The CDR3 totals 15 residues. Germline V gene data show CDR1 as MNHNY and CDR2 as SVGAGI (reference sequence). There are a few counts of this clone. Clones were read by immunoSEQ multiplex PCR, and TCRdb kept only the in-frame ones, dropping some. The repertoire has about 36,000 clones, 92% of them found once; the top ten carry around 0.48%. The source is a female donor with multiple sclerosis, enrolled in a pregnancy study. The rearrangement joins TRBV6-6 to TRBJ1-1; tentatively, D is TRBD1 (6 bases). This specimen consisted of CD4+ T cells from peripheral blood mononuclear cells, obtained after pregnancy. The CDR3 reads CASTSGGAVGTEAFF. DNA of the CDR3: TGTGCCAGCACCTCGGGGGGGGCCGTAGGCACTGAAGCTTTCTTT.